This T cell receptor (beta chain) was captured in a study of read filtering for tumor transcriptome and immune sequencing. The wider study: After DNase treatment, RNA was made into whole-transcriptome libraries.

Trimming left V 5 bases short and J 6 bases short, with 19 bases between. Germline V gene data show CDR1 as LNHDA and CDR2 as SQIVND (reference sequence). This CDR3 is 16 amino acids long. The library was built from roughly 400 ng RNA with molecular barcoded adaptors for alpha/delta and beta/gamma chains. Using its own MiXCR run on the reads, TCRdb lists one record per CDR3 protein. The sample has 130,000 or so distinct CDR3 sequences; around 13% are singletons. Bone marrow was sampled from every patient at the time of active disease. Sequenced: a population of CD138-negative cells sorted from bone marrow. The TCR originated in a donor at least 40 years old with multiple myeloma. The V and J genes are TRBV19 and TRBJ2-2; D gene uncertain. Written as DNA, the CDR3 is TGTGCCAGTAGTGTCCAGACCGGGTCTTTAGCCGGGGAGCTGTTTTTT. Amino acids: CASSVQTGSLAGELFF.